Listed here are 24 T cell receptor beta chains from one sample, sequenced in a study of blood T cell repertoires in COVID-19. This table comes from immunoSEQ multiplex PCR, and its TCRdb copy is limited to in-frame clones, with some not included. The sample records 80,000 to 100,000 clones, 75% to 90% being singletons. Material: peripheral blood. The receptors were sampled from a woman between 65 and 79 years old with acute or convalescent COVID-19.

The chain employs TRBV19 and TRBJ2-1; weak D call: TRBD2 (6 bases). The germline V gene has CDR1 LNHDA and CDR2 SQIVND (reference sequence). The V end lost 9 bases, the J end lost 4 bases, and 13 bases lay between the germline ends. CDR3 length: 13 amino acids. This CDR3 reads CASAGLGYNEQFF. Here the CDR3 DNA reads TGTGCCAGCGCGGGACTGGGATACAATGAGCAGTTCTTC.

The rearrangement uses TRBV5-3 and TRBJ1-2, with 11 bases lining up with TRBD1. TRBV5-3 is placed among ORFs of uncertain function. CDR3 length equals 17 residues. Trimming at V came to 3 bases and at J to 5 bases, leaving 12 bases not matched to a gene. This chain's CDR3 is CARSSNRPGTGGYGYTF. The CDR3 coding sequence is TGTGCCAGAAGCTCAAATCGACCCGGGACAGGGGGTTATGGCTACACCTTC.

This clone was detected only once. The CDR3 nucleotides read TGTGCCAGCAGCGCCGACGGGGGACCTAATGAAAAACTGTTTTTT. This translates into CASSADGGPNEKLFF. The gene calls are TRBV11-2 and TRBJ1-4; TRBD1 is a possible D gene (5 bases). V lost 5 bases, J lost 3 bases, and 13 bases lay in between. In germline, CDR1 is SGHAT, CDR2 FQNNGV. The CDR3 has 15 residues.

The chain carries TRBV11-2 and TRBJ2-5; tentatively, D is TRBD2 (5 bases). The V gene lost 4 bases and the J gene lost 5 bases, with 11 bases spanning the gap. The CDR3 spans 13 residues. Germline values: CDR1 SGHAT, CDR2 FQNNGV. CDR3 sequence reads: CASSSRDGETQYF. The CDR3 nucleotides read TGTGCCAGCAGCTCCCGGGATGGGGAGACCCAGTACTTC.

In this sample, this clone turned up once. CDR3 residues: CASSSDRGSNQPQHF. In DNA, the CDR3 is TGTGCCAGCAGTTCGGACAGGGGTAGCAATCAGCCCCAGCATTTT. This rearrangement joins TRBV28 to TRBJ1-5, with TRBD1 matching 9 bases. The CDR3 extends over 15 amino acids. Losses at the gene ends were 4 bases for V and 0 bases for J; bases not matched to a gene: 1. CDR1 MDHEN and CDR2 SYDVKM come from the germline V gene.

This clone has only one observation. V and J are TRBV30 and TRBJ2-7; D is undetermined. Trimming shortened V by 2 bases and J by 4 bases, and 6 bases separated the two germline ends. CDR3 length equals 11 residues. Germline lookup yields CDR1 GTSNPN and CDR2 SVGIG (reference sequence). CDR3 loop: CAWSSVYEQYF. Written as DNA, the CDR3 is TGTGCCTGGAGTTCGGTTTACGAGCAGTACTTC.

The chain is built from TRBV5-1 and TRBJ2-3; TRBD2 might be the D (5 bases). Germline-derived CDR1 and CDR2 are SGHRS and YFSETQ. The V and J ends lost 0 bases and 4 bases respectively, with 12 bases between them. This CDR3 comprises 15 residues. The DNA of the CDR3 is TGCGCCAGCAGCTTGGTGGGAGAGGGTGCAGATACGCAGTATTTT. It encodes CASSLVGEGADTQYF.

V and J are TRBV27 and TRBJ2-7; TRBD1 is a possible D gene (6 bases). CDR1 and CDR2 from the germline V gene are MNHEY and SMNVEV (reference sequence). Trimming took 3 bases from V and 0 from J, leaving 9 bases between them. The CDR3 runs 14 residues. The CDR3 nucleotides are TGTGCCAGCAGTTTGGGCAGGGGCTCCTACGAGCAGTACTTC. This translates into CASSLGRGSYEQYF.

The genes are TRBV27 and TRBJ2-7; 7 nucleotides align to TRBD1. With 8 bases clipped from V and 4 bases from J, the junction kept 14 bases outside the gene matches. The CDR3 covers 15 residues. The germline gives CDR1 MNHEY, CDR2 SMNVEV (reference sequence). The CDR3 loop is CASQEVRGLIYEQYF. As DNA, the CDR3 is TGTGCCAGCCAAGAGGTGAGGGGGCTCATTTACGAGCAGTACTTC.

Only a few counts were recorded for this clone. The chain couples TRBV2 to TRBJ2-7; 7 bases match TRBD2. The germline V gene has CDR1 SNHLY and CDR2 FYNNEI. The ends lost 7 bases at V and 2 bases at J; junction bases unmatched: 8. CDR3 length: 14 residues. Written as DNA, the CDR3 is TGTGCCAGCAAGACTAGCCCTAACGCCTACGAGCAGTACTTC. Protein product: CASKTSPNAYEQYF.

This clone was picked up one time. The V gene is TRBV18, the J gene TRBJ2-1; D may be TRBD2 (6 bases). Germline loops: CDR1 KGHSH, CDR2 LQKENI. Trimming removed 3 bases from V and 6 bases from J, with 12 bases in between. CDR3 length: 14 amino acids. Written as DNA, the CDR3 is TGTGCCAGCTCACCCGAACCGGGACTCAATGAGCAGTTCTTC. This translates into CASSPEPGLNEQFF.

The V and J genes are TRBV18 and TRBJ2-3, with D hard to call. V was cut by 5 bases and J by 5 bases, with 8 bases left in between. CDR3 length: 12 residues. In germline, CDR1 is KGHSH, CDR2 LQKENI. The chain's CDR3 is CASSSSGDTQYF. Here the CDR3 DNA reads TGTGCCAGCTCATCCTCCGGAGATACGCAGTATTTT.

In the case of this clone: The junction departs from the called germline gene at one end, perhaps through a read error. This chain links TRBV7-2 with TRBJ2-7; maybe TRBD2 (5 bases). CDR3 size: 12 residues. Germline-derived CDR1 and CDR2 are SGHTA and FQGNSA. The CDR3 bases are TGTGCCAGCAGCTTAGTGTCTGGCACTAGTCACTTC. This gives the protein CASSLVSGTSHF.

The rearrangement joins TRBV10-3 to TRBJ2-5; TRBD2 aligns across 8 bases. This CDR3 has 15 amino acids. V was clipped by 2 bases and J by 1 base; unmatched bases: 3. CDR1 is ENHRY and CDR2 is SYGVKD in the germline V gene. CDR3 DNA sequence: TGTGCCATCAGTGAGCGGGGGGGGCTCCAAGAGACCCAGTACTTC. Translation: CAISERGGLQETQYF.

This rearrangement joins TRBV5-1 to TRBJ2-3; 11 nucleotides line up with TRBD2. The length of the CDR3 is 15 residues. The V segment lost 5 bases and the J segment 3 bases; nucleotides outside the gene matches: 5. In germline, CDR1 is SGHRS, CDR2 YFSETQ. The CDR3 nucleotides read TGCGCCAGCAGGGATGTAGCGGGGGGGACAGATACGCAGTATTTT. It translates to CASRDVAGGTDTQYF.

The chain joins TRBV5-4 to TRBJ2-1, with 11 bases identical to TRBD2. Per the germline V gene, CDR1 is SGHNT and CDR2 is YYREEE (reference sequence). CDR3 length equals 17 residues. V shed 3 bases and J 8 bases; nucleotides not matched to a gene: 13. CDR3 nucleotides: TGTGCCAGCAGCTACCCCAAATTAGCGGGGGGGCCCGATGAGCAGTTCTTC. This encodes CASSYPKLAGGPDEQFF.

This chain links TRBV28 with TRBJ1-5; perhaps TRBD1 as D (5 bases). With 4 bases removed from V and 2 bases from J, the gap between germline ends came to 15 bases. The CDR3 consists of 16 residues. Germline-derived CDR1 and CDR2 are MDHEN and SYDVKM. CDR3 protein: CASSSPGGYGNQPQHF. For the CDR3, the DNA is TGTGCCAGCAGTTCCCCTGGGGGGTATGGCAATCAGCCCCAGCATTTT.

This clone has a single count. The V call is TRBV2, the J call TRBJ2-3, with TRBD2 matching over 7 bases. V trimming: 5 bases; J trimming: 5 bases; junction bases outside the gene matches: 1. Germline loops: CDR1 SNHLY, CDR2 FYNNEI. The CDR3 length is 12 residues. The CDR3 DNA reads as TGTGCCAGCAGTAGGGAGGGAGATACGCAGTATTTT. Translation: CASSREGDTQYF.

This rearrangement joins TRBV4-3 to TRBJ2-3, with TRBD1 matching 8 bases. V lost 3 bases, J lost 6 bases, and 5 bases stayed unmatched. Germline V gives CDR1 LGHNA, CDR2 YSLEER. This CDR3 is built from 14 residues. CDR3: CASSHGQGLDTQYF. The DNA for the CDR3 is TGCGCCAGCAGCCATGGACAGGGTTTGGATACGCAGTATTTT.

The J gene is TRBJ1-1, the V gene TRBV19; D possibly corresponds to TRBD1 (6 bases). V lost 3 bases and J 4 bases, leaving 18 bases between the germline ends. The CDR3 is 16 residues long. Germline V gene lookup returns CDR1 LNHDA and CDR2 SQIVND (reference sequence). Written as DNA, the CDR3 is TGTGCCAGTAGTATTGATCGAAGCAGGGGCCCCACTGAAGCTTTCTTT. Its translation is CASSIDRSRGPTEAFF.

The rearrangement links TRBV5-1 to TRBJ2-1; D possibly corresponds to TRBD2 (5 bases). The germline V gene has CDR1 SGHRS and CDR2 YFSETQ. V lost 4 bases and J lost 1, with 15 bases in between. The CDR3 is made up of 16 amino acids. The CDR3 is CASSPRTGRSYNEQFF. CDR3 sequence (DNA): TGCGCCAGCAGCCCTCGAACGGGGAGATCCTACAATGAGCAGTTCTTC.

The genes are TRBV3-1 (or the pseudogene TRBV3-2) and TRBJ1-2, with D possibly TRBD1 on 5 matching bases. The CDR3 covers 13 residues. CDR1 is LGHDT and CDR2 is YNNKEL in the germline V gene (reference sequence). Trimming took 1 base from V and 6 from J, leaving 9 bases between them. CDR3 sequence reads: CASSQGGVHGYTF. The CDR3 DNA sequence: TGTGCCAGCAGCCAAGGGGGGGTACATGGCTACACCTTC.

V usage is TRBV2 and J usage is TRBJ1-3, with 7 nucleotides matching TRBD1. J gave up 4 bases and V 10 bases, and 7 bases lay outside the gene matches. Germline CDR1 and CDR2: SNHLY and FYNNEI. This CDR3 spans 13 amino acids. CDR3 bases: TGTGCCAACGGACAGGCGGGAGGAAACACCATATATTTT. Its translation is CANGQAGGNTIYF.

The rearrangement uses TRBV5-4 and TRBJ1-1; D perhaps matches TRBD1 (6 bases). This CDR3 is 15 amino acids long. Germline CDR1 reads SGHNT; CDR2 reads YYREEE (reference sequence). Trimming removed 6 bases at V and 0 bases at J, with 15 bases between. CDR3 loop: CASKRGGLMNTEAFF. As DNA, the CDR3 is TGTGCCAGCAAGAGGGGGGGACTCATGAACACTGAAGCTTTCTTT.